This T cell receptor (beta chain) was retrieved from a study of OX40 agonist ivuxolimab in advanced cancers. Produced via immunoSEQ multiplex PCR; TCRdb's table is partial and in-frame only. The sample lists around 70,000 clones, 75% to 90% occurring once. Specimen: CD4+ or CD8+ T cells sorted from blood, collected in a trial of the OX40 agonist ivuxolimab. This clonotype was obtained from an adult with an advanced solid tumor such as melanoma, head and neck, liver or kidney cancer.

CDR3 protein: CASTSGSSYEQYF. The CDR3 nucleotides read TGTGCCAGCACTAGCGGATCATCCTACGAGCAGTACTTC. The J gene is TRBJ2-7, the V gene TRBV6-5; 7 nucleotides match TRBD2. Trimming cost V 7 bases and J 1 base; bases outside gene matches: 4. Germline CDR1 MNHEY, CDR2 SVGAGI. The CDR3 runs 13 residues.